This section outlines one T cell receptor (beta chain) sequence together with its context. Its antigen remains unidentified. Per germline, CDR1 SGHTA and CDR2 FQGTGA. The CDR3 is 17 residues long. V dropped 4 bases and J dropped 0; count of bases not matched to a gene: 8. Then a second PCR, running about 6 to 12 cycles, was carried out with a sample-barcoded 5' primer and a J-beta primer mix. Per sample, CDR3-containing paired-end reads numbered at least 2.5 million. One entry per CDR3 protein results from TCRdb running MiXCR on the 5' RACE reads. The table shows over 300,000 distinct CDR3 sequences, with about 49% occurring only once. The data originate from a study of blood T cells in healthy people across ages. Study-wide results and caveats: Naive T cell percentage showed a strong correlation with TCR beta diversity. PBMCs went unsorted, and a conclusive naive versus antigen-experienced comparison was therefore prevented.

A minimum of 5 micrograms of total RNA was extracted per sample. This chain links TRBV7-3 with TRBJ2-5; 10 nucleotides align to TRBD1. The clonotype was recovered from a man between 60 and 75 years old in good health. The sample consisted of blood. The CDR3: CASSSGQGGSHQETQYF. CDR3 DNA sequence: TGTGCCAGCAGCTCCGGACAGGGGGGATCCCACCAAGAGACCCAGTACTTC.